This T cell receptor (beta chain) was sequenced during a study of beta chain features in type 1 diabetes. Expressed TCRB transcripts were sequenced after all isolated RNA was converted to cDNA. Repertoires were generated with immunoSEQ multiplex PCR, while TCRdb's copy carries only in-frame clones and drops some. This sample has tens of thousands of clones, with roughly 50% found just once. This CDR3 region has 16 residues. From germline, CDR1 is LGHNA and CDR2 YNFKEQ. V was trimmed by 0 bases and J by 4 bases, leaving 15 bases between them. The chain combines TRBV4-2 with TRBJ2-5; tentative D call: TRBD2 (5 bases). The sequencing input was stem cell memory CD4+ T cells from blood. The sequence was obtained from a woman between 25 and 40 years old in good health. The CDR3 is CASSQDGRRLGETQYF. The CDR3 DNA reads as TGTGCCAGCAGCCAAGATGGGAGAAGGCTAGGAGAGACCCAGTACTTC.